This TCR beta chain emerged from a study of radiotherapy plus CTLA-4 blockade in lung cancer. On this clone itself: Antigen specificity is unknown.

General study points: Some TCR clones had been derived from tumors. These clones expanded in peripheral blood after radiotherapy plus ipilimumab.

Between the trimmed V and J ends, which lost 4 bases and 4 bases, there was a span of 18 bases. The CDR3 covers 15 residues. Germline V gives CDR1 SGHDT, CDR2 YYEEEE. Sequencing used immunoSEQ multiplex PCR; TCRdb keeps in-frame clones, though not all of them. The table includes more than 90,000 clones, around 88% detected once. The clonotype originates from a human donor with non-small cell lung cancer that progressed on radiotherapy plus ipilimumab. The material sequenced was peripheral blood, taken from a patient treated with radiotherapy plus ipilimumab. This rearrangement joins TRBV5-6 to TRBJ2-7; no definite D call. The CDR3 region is CASSLPLSRPYEQYF. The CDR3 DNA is TGTGCCAGCAGCCTGCCCTTGTCCCGACCATACGAGCAGTACTTC.